The 26 T cell receptor beta chains below come from one sample, sequenced in a study of T cell repertoires in cytomegalovirus infection. TCRdb fed the reads into MiXCR, producing one record per CDR3 protein. Altogether about 490,000 distinct CDR3 sequences are present, 26% being singletons, with the ten largest covering roughly 13%. The source material was PBMCs. The receptors here all came from a human donor in good health (CMV status not recorded). Some clones in this sample may be carry-over from other donors' samples.

The chain couples TRBV4-3 to TRBJ1-5; D uncertain. The CDR3 runs 15 residues. The V gene's germline CDR1 is LGHNA and CDR2 YSLEER. Trimming left V 0 bases short and J 0 bases short, with 6 bases between. CDR3 coding DNA: TGCGCCAGCAGCCAAGACAGAAATAGCAATCAGCCCCAGCATTTT. Translating gives CASSQDRNSNQPQHF.

This clonotype was detected a few times. This rearrangement joins TRBV29-1 to TRBJ2-3; possibly TRBD2 for D (6 bases). The CDR3 loop spans 15 amino acids. The V gene's germline CDR1 is SQVTM and CDR2 ANQGSEA. Trimming cost V 3 bases and J 0 bases, with 13 bases left between them. The CDR3 nucleotides read TGCAGCGTTGAGGACTACATAACTAGCACAGATACGCAGTATTTT. Translation gives CSVEDYITSTDTQYF.

The rearrangement uses TRBV12-3 or TRBV12-4 and TRBJ2-5; no reliable D call. This CDR3 spans 13 amino acids. The V end lost 3 bases, the J end lost 6 bases, and 11 bases lay between the germline ends. The CDR3 sequence: CASSFGRPQTQYF. The DNA for the CDR3 is TGTGCCAGCAGTTTTGGGCGGCCACAGACCCAGTACTTC.

This clonotype was seen just once. The chain joins TRBV6-8 to TRBJ2-7; perhaps TRBD2 as D (7 bases). The CDR3 sequence is 12 residues long. The V end lost 5 bases, the J end lost 6 bases, and 11 bases lay between the germline ends. Looked up from germline, CDR1 is MNHGY and CDR2 is SAAAGT. The CDR3 sequence: CASSVGGGEQYF. The CDR3 DNA reads as TGTGCCAGCAGTGTAGGGGGGGGCGAGCAGTACTTC.

This chain links TRBV20-1 with TRBJ2-1, with 10 bases aligning to TRBD2. With V trimmed by 0 bases and J by 8 bases, 7 bases remained unmatched. This CDR3 has 15 amino acids. Looked up from germline, CDR1 is DFQATT and CDR2 is SNEGSKA (reference sequence). CDR3 sequence reads: CSARDPTSGKDEQFF. For the CDR3, the DNA is TGCAGTGCTAGAGATCCAACTAGCGGGAAGGATGAGCAGTTCTTC.

With regard to this clonotype: A junction boundary mismatches the germline segment, possibly from a read error. The rearrangement links TRBV12-3 or TRBV12-4 to TRBJ2-1; no firm D call. There are 10 residues in the CDR3. CDR3 sequence (DNA): TGTGCCAGCAGCTTCCCGGATTCTCCCTTC. It encodes CASSFPDSPF.

This clonotype was observed a few times. The chain carries TRBV20-1 and TRBJ1-6; D not resolved. This CDR3 has 13 residues. Trimming removed 4 bases at V and 9 bases at J, with 13 bases between. The germline CDR1 and CDR2 sequences are DFQATT and SNEGSKA (reference sequence). The CDR3 DNA sequence: TGCAGTGCTAAGACCCCAGTTGGTTCACCCCTCCACTTT. Protein: CSAKTPVGSPLHF.

This clonotype appeared a few times. The chain has TRBV5-1 and TRBJ2-4; possible D gene TRBD2, 5 bases. The V end lost 3 bases, the J end lost 1 base, and 17 bases lay between the germline ends. The CDR3 spans 17 residues. Looked up from germline, CDR1 is SGHRS and CDR2 is YFSETQ. CDR3 sequence reads: CASSSRTLNKAKNIQYF. DNA of the CDR3: TGCGCCAGCAGCTCCCGGACTCTTAATAAGGCCAAAAACATTCAGTACTTC. The whole variable domain, filled in from reference TRBV5-1 and TRBJ2-4, reads KAGVTQTPRYLIKTRGQQVTLSCSPISGHRSVSWYQQTPGQGLQFLFEYFSETQRNKGNFPGRFSGRQFSNSRSEMNVSTLELGDSALYLCASSSRTLNKAKNIQYFGAGTRLSVL.

This chain uses TRBV6-5 with TRBJ1-1, with 7 nucleotides matching TRBD1. Germline lookup yields CDR1 MNHEY and CDR2 SVGAGI. The CDR3 covers 16 residues. Trimming at V came to 2 bases and at J to 10 bases, leaving 16 bases not matched to a gene. CDR3 nucleotide sequence: TGTGCCAGCAGTTACGCGAACAGGGGCGCTGGGAGAGGAGCTTTCTTT. This codes for CASSYANRGAGRGAFF.

The CDR3 protein is CASSLAGTGYFQYF. The CDR3, as DNA: TGTGCCAGCAGCTTAGCCGGGACGGGGTATTTTCAGTACTTC. The chain links TRBV7-9 to TRBJ2-4; D tentatively reads TRBD1 or TRBD2 (5 bases each). Trimming left V 0 bases short and J 11 bases short, with 14 bases between. Germline CDR1 is SEHNR and CDR2 is FQNEAQ (reference sequence). The CDR3 spans 14 residues. Drawing the rest from reference TRBV7-9 and TRBJ2-4, the complete variable domain is DTGVSQNPRHKITKRGQNVTFRCDPISEHNRLYWYRQTLGQGPEFLTYFQNEAQLEKSRLLSDRFSAERPKGSFSTLEIQRTEQGDSAMYLCASSLAGTGYFQYFGAGTRLSVL.

This chain uses TRBV12-3 or TRBV12-4 with TRBJ1-2; D call uncertain. V lost 3 bases and J 8 bases, leaving 16 bases between the germline ends. CDR3 length: 14 amino acids. Here the CDR3 DNA reads TGTGCCAGCAGTTTTACCATAACCGAAGGGGGCTACACCTTC. Protein sequence: CASSFTITEGGYTF.

This clonotype showed up many times. The chain employs TRBV7-2 and TRBJ2-5; TRBD2 matches at 13 bases. CDR3 length equals 15 residues. Germline V gene sequence: CDR1 SGHTA, CDR2 FQGNSA. Losses at the gene ends were 5 bases for V and 5 bases for J; bases not matched to a gene: 5. Written as DNA, the CDR3 is TGTGCCAGCAGCCAAGGGACTAGCGGGACGGAGACCCAGTACTTC. Protein product: CASSQGTSGTETQYF.

V is TRBV5-1 and J is TRBJ2-1; 7 nucleotides align to TRBD1. From germline, CDR1 is SGHRS and CDR2 YFSETQ. J lost 6 bases, V lost 4 bases, and 16 bases had no gene match. The CDR3 has 17 amino acids. This chain's CDR3 is CASSRIWTGDHPNEQFF. The DNA of the CDR3 is TGCGCCAGCAGCCGGATCTGGACAGGCGACCACCCCAATGAGCAGTTCTTC.

This clonotype was detected many times. The J gene is TRBJ2-1, the V gene TRBV11-1, with 9 nucleotides matching TRBD2. In germline, CDR1 is SGHAT, CDR2 FQDESV (reference sequence). The CDR3 spans 15 residues. With 5 bases clipped from V and 4 bases from J, the junction kept 6 bases outside the gene matches. CDR3 DNA: TGTGCCAGCAGCCTCTCTAGCGGGAATTACAATGAGCAGTTCTTC. It specifies CASSLSSGNYNEQFF.

This clonotype showed up just a few times. The CDR3 spells CASSLPPLAANEQFF. In DNA, the CDR3 is TGTGCCAGCAGCTTACCTCCTCTAGCGGCCAATGAGCAGTTCTTC. The rearrangement links TRBV11-3 to TRBJ2-1; 7 bases are a match to TRBD2. Germline CDR1 SGHNT, CDR2 YENEEA. CDR3 length: 15 amino acids. J was trimmed by 6 bases and V by 2 bases; bases with no gene match: 7.

This chain connects TRBV27 to TRBJ2-7; D call uncertain. The CDR3 is 11 residues long. Trimming left V 5 bases short and J 2 bases short, with 4 bases between. Germline V lookup: CDR1 MNHEY, CDR2 SMNVEV (reference sequence). The CDR3 here is CASSQTYEQYV. CDR3 bases: TGTGCCAGCAGTCAAACCTACGAGCAGTACGTC.

There are a few counts of this clonotype. The chain's CDR3 is CASGLALAGAPGELFF. The CDR3 DNA reads TGTGCTAGTGGTTTGGCCCTAGCGGGAGCTCCCGGGGAGCTGTTTTTT. The chain uses TRBV12-5 and TRBJ2-2; 10 bases align to TRBD2. J was trimmed by 6 bases and V by 1 base; bases with no gene match: 5. From germline, CDR1 is LGHNT and CDR2 FRNRAP. The CDR3 consists of 16 residues.

This clonotype was found a few times. The gene calls are TRBV7-9 and TRBJ2-1, with 7 bases that match TRBD1. CDR1 is SEHNR, CDR2 FQNEAQ, per germline (reference sequence). The CDR3 consists of 15 residues. V lost 1 base and J lost 8; bases outside the gene matches: 8. The DNA for the CDR3 is TGTGCCAGCAGCTTAGACAGGGGTGTCTTGGATGAGCAGTTCTTC. Translated: CASSLDRGVLDEQFF.

The V call is TRBV30, the J call TRBJ1-1; no definite D call. The CDR3 sequence is 12 residues long. V lost 3 bases, J lost 8 bases, and 13 bases lay in between. From germline, CDR1 is GTSNPN and CDR2 SVGIG (reference sequence). CDR3 nucleotide sequence: TGTGCCTGGAGAGGGTTGAACGAGGAAGCTTTCTTT. Its protein is CAWRGLNEEAFF.

This clonotype was counted at least ten times. The J gene is TRBJ1-5, the V gene TRBV7-8; possibly TRBD1 for D (6 bases). The CDR3 is 16 residues long. Deletions cut 1 base from V and 0 bases from J, with 10 bases between. Germline V gene data show CDR1 as SGHVS and CDR2 as FQNEAQ. The chain's CDR3 is CASSLEGEYSNQPQHF. The CDR3 coding sequence is TGTGCCAGCAGCTTAGAGGGGGAGTATAGCAATCAGCCCCAGCATTTT.

This rearrangement joins TRBV19 to TRBJ1-2; D not resolved. From germline, CDR1 is LNHDA and CDR2 SQIVND (reference sequence). With 7 bases removed from V and 2 bases from J, the gap between germline ends came to 14 bases. CDR3 length equals 14 residues. CDR3 in amino acids: CASKPPGGNYGYTF. As DNA, the CDR3 is TGTGCCAGTAAACCGCCGGGCGGAAACTATGGCTACACCTTC.

The CDR3: CASSLNRGQQPQHF. In DNA form, the CDR3 reads TGTGCCAGTAGTCTTAACAGGGGTCAGCAGCCCCAGCATTTT. This sequence joins TRBV19 and TRBJ1-5; 7 positions match TRBD1. The CDR3 extends over 14 amino acids. The trim removed 5 bases at V and 7 bases at J, leaving 8 bases unmatched. Germline CDR1 reads LNHDA; CDR2 reads SQIVND (reference sequence).

This clonotype was counted a few times. The gene calls are TRBV12-3 or TRBV12-4 and TRBJ1-5; D is uncertain. The CDR3 is 12 amino acids. The ends were cut back, 7 bases at V and 6 bases at J, with 10 bases in the middle. CDR3 sequence reads: CASTVPGQPQHF. The CDR3 DNA reads TGTGCCAGCACCGTCCCCGGTCAGCCCCAGCATTTT.

There are a few counts of this clonotype. The chain recombines TRBV7-8 with TRBJ2-1, with TRBD2 matching 14 bases. The germline CDR1 and CDR2 sequences are SGHVS and FQNEAQ. Trimming at V came to 4 bases and at J to 9 bases, leaving 2 bases not matched to a gene. This CDR3 is built from 14 residues. CDR3 nucleotide sequence: TGTGCCAGCAGCTCGGGACTAGCGGGAGTTGAGCAGTTCTTC. It translates to CASSSGLAGVEQFF.

The chain links TRBV5-1 to TRBJ2-1; the D gene could be TRBD1 or TRBD2 (5 bases each). V lost 5 bases, J lost 9 bases, and 9 bases lay in between. The germline gives CDR1 SGHRS, CDR2 YFSETQ. CDR3 length: 11 amino acids. As DNA, the CDR3 is TGCGCCAGCAGATATGGGGGTGAGCAGTTCTTC. Translating it yields CASRYGGEQFF.

This clonotype was seen only a few times. This sequence joins TRBV5-4 and TRBJ2-1; D may be TRBD2 (5 bases). From germline, CDR1 is SGHNT and CDR2 YYREEE (reference sequence). The length of the CDR3 is 14 residues. The V gene lost 0 bases and the J gene lost 8 bases, with 12 bases spanning the gap. The CDR3 DNA follows: TGTGCCAGCAGCTTGGAGGTCTCGCGGGATGAGCAGTTCTTC. Protein: CASSLEVSRDEQFF.